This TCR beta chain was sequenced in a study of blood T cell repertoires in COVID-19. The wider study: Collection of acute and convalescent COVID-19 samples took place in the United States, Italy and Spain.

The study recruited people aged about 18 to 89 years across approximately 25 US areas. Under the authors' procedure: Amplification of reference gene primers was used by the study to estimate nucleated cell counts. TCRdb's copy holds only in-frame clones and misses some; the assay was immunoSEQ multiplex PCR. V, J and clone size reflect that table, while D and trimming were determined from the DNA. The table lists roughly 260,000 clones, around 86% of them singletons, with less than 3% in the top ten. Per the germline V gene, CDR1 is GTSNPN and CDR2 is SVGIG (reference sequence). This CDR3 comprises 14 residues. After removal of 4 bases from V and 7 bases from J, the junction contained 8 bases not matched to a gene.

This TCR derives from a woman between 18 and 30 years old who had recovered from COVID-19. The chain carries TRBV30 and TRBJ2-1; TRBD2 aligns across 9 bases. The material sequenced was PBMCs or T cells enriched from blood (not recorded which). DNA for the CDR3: TGTGCCTGGAATTACGGCGGGAGGGGAAATGAGCAGTTCTTC. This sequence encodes CAWNYGGRGNEQFF.